One sample yielded the 21 T cell receptor beta chains listed below, sequenced in a study of blood T cells in healthy people across ages. A second about 7 to 12 cycle PCR used barcoded and J-beta primers. One entry per CDR3 protein, called by TCRdb with MiXCR from the 5' RACE reads. This sample has around 1,700,000 distinct CDR3 sequences; 28% occur once, and the top ten carry around 7.7%. What was sequenced was blood. These receptors all stem from a woman in her thirties in good health.

The chain links TRBV6-6 to TRBJ2-3, with 8 bases that match TRBD2. The CDR3 has 16 amino acids. From germline, CDR1 is MNHNY and CDR2 SVGAGI (reference sequence). The V gene end was trimmed by 2 bases and the J gene end by 2 bases; junction bases not matched to a gene: 6. Here the CDR3 reads CASSYRAGGPTDTQYF. Written as DNA, the CDR3 is TGTGCCAGCAGTTACAGGGCGGGGGGACCCACAGATACGCAGTATTTT.

A remark on this clonotype: This may arise from a read error, as a much more abundant clone is one base away. The chain recombines TRBV10-3 with TRBJ2-7, with D uncertain. This CDR3 comprises 13 residues. Trimming removed 2 bases from V and 3 bases from J, with 8 bases in between. The germline gives CDR1 ENHRY, CDR2 SYGVKD. The CDR3 here is CAISEREGYEQYF. The CDR3 coding sequence is TGTGCCATCAGTGAGAGAGAAGGCTACGAGCAGTACTTC.

This chain uses TRBV7-2 with TRBJ2-5; 13 nucleotides agree with TRBD2. Germline CDR1 SGHTA, CDR2 FQGNSA. CDR3 length: 15 residues. The V segment lost 2 bases and the J segment 11 bases; nucleotides outside the gene matches: 8. The CDR3: CASSLTSGRANEQYF. Written as DNA, the CDR3 is TGTGCCAGCAGCTTAACTAGCGGGAGGGCAAATGAGCAGTACTTC. The full variable domain, its missing parts supplied by reference TRBV7-2 and TRBJ2-5, is GAGVSQSPSNKVTEKGKDVELRCDPISGHTALYWYRQSLGQGLEFLIYFQGNSAPDKSGLPSDRFSAERTGGSVSTLTIQRTQQEDSAVYLCASSLTSGRANEQYFGPGTRLLVL.

This clonotype was detected a few times. The chain links TRBV5-1 to TRBJ2-3; tentative D call: TRBD2 (6 bases). CDR1 is SGHRS and CDR2 is YFSETQ in the germline V gene. The V end lost 4 bases, the J end lost 4 bases, and 13 bases lay between the germline ends. CDR3 length: 14 amino acids. CDR3 protein: CASSLISGSDTQYF. In nucleotides, the CDR3 is TGCGCCAGCAGCCTAATTAGCGGCTCAGATACGCAGTATTTT.

The genes are TRBV12-3 or TRBV12-4 and TRBJ2-5; weak D call: TRBD1 (6 bases). CDR3 length equals 17 residues. V was shortened by 5 bases and J by 1 base, with 20 bases between the two germline ends. The DNA for the CDR3 is TGTGCCAGCAGTCTTTACTGGACAGCCTCTCTCCAAGAGACCCAGTACTTC. This translates into CASSLYWTASLQETQYF.

This clonotype was detected only a few times. The J gene is TRBJ2-3, the V gene TRBV5-5, with a weak D call TRBD2 (6 bases). The germline V gene has CDR1 SGHKS and CDR2 YYEKEE (reference sequence). The CDR3 consists of 13 residues. Trimming left V 6 bases short and J 5 bases short, with 13 bases between. CDR3 amino acids: CASTSRRGDTQYF. Written as DNA, the CDR3 is TGTGCCAGCACCTCAAGGAGGGGAGATACGCAGTATTTT.

A few counts support this clonotype. The chain joins TRBV10-3 to TRBJ2-3, with 9 bases aligning to TRBD1. J lost 5 bases, V lost 10 bases, and 10 bases had no gene match. Per the germline V gene, CDR1 is ENHRY and CDR2 is SYGVKD. This CDR3 has 14 amino acids. The CDR3 DNA reads as TGTGCCACCGCCTCCGGGACAGGGAGAGATACGCAGTATTTT. Translation gives CATASGTGRDTQYF.

To note about this clonotype: One junction end does not reproduce the germline sequence, and a read error may be involved. In DNA, the CDR3 is TGTGCCAACAGCTTACCATATCGGACTAGCGGGAGGGCCGATCAAGAGACCCAGTACTTC. It specifies CANSLPYRTSGRADQETQYF. V is TRBV7-2 and J is TRBJ2-5; 15 bases are a match to TRBD2. This CDR3 is 20 amino acids long. Germline V gene sequence: CDR1 SGHTA, CDR2 FQGNSA. The complete variable domain, with remaining parts taken from reference TRBV7-2 and TRBJ2-5, reads GAGVSQSPSNKVTEKGKDVELRCDPISGHTALYWYRQSLGQGLEFLIYFQGNSAPDKSGLPSDRFSAERTGGSVSTLTIQRTQQEDSAVYLCANSLPYRTSGRADQETQYFGPGTRLLVL.

The genes are TRBV15 and TRBJ2-3; no definite D call. The germline V and J ends were trimmed by 4 bases and 2 bases, with 4 bases remaining between them. CDR3 length: 12 residues. Germline CDR1 LNHNV, CDR2 YYDKDF (reference sequence). The CDR3 spells CATSTHTDTQYF. The DNA for the CDR3 is TGTGCCACCAGCACACACACAGATACGCAGTATTTT.

This rearrangement joins TRBV3-1 to TRBJ1-1; perhaps TRBD1 as D (5 bases). This CDR3 is built from 13 residues. Trimming stripped 6 bases from V and 4 bases from J, with 12 bases between. Looked up from germline, CDR1 is LGHDT and CDR2 is YNNKEL (reference sequence). The CDR3 protein is CASRSSGGTEAFF. CDR3 DNA: TGTGCCAGCAGGTCTTCGGGGGGCACTGAAGCTTTCTTT.

The chain uses TRBV20-1 and TRBJ2-3; D not resolved. Deletions cut 3 bases from V and 3 bases from J, with 10 bases between. The CDR3 covers 13 residues. Per germline, CDR1 DFQATT and CDR2 SNEGSKA (reference sequence). CDR3 region: CSASRVDTDTQYF. The CDR3 region has the DNA TGCAGTGCTAGCCGTGTCGATACAGATACGCAGTATTTT.

CDR3 protein: CASGYGGSYEQYF. The CDR3 region has the DNA TGCGCCAGCGGGTACGGCGGGTCCTACGAGCAGTACTTC. The chain is built from TRBV5-1 and TRBJ2-7, with TRBD2 as a possible D gene (5 bases). The CDR3 has 13 amino acids. V was cut by 7 bases and J by 1 base, with 12 bases left in between. Germline-derived CDR1 and CDR2 are SGHRS and YFSETQ.

This chain connects TRBV28 to TRBJ2-6; D is unresolved. The ends were cut back, 2 bases at V and 0 bases at J, with 11 bases in the middle. CDR1 and CDR2 (germline): MDHEN, SYDVKM. This CDR3 contains 17 residues. The CDR3 region is CASSLKGPSSGANVLTF. CDR3 DNA sequence: TGTGCCAGCAGTTTAAAAGGGCCGAGCTCTGGGGCCAACGTCCTGACTTTC.

As concerns this clonotype: Just one base apart from a much larger clone, this may be a read error. This chain links TRBV10-3 with TRBJ2-7; 7 bases map to TRBD1. This CDR3 is built from 12 residues. Germline CDR1 is ENHRY and CDR2 is SYGVKD. The trim removed 5 bases at V and 5 bases at J, leaving 3 bases unmatched. CDR3 region: CAISTTGHEQYF. The CDR3 DNA is TGTGCCATCAGTACGACAGGGCACGAGCAGTACTTC.

On this clonotype: A much larger clone differs by one base, so this may be a read error. The chain carries TRBV5-1 and TRBJ2-7, with D perhaps given as TRBD1 or TRBD2 (7 bases each). The J call is doubtful: the DNA matches TRBJ2-1 better. CDR1 SGHRS and CDR2 YFSETQ come from the germline V gene. The CDR3 length is 12 residues. Here the CDR3 reads CAGRGGIGEQFF. The DNA of the CDR3 is TGCGCCGGCAGGGGGGGGATCGGTGAGCAGTTCTTC.

The V call is TRBV12-3 or TRBV12-4, the J call TRBJ2-3; either TRBD1 or TRBD2 may supply D (5 bases each). CDR3 length: 15 residues. The V end was cut by 11 bases, the J end by 0 bases, with 18 bases between. For the CDR3, the DNA is TGTGCCGGGACCCGGAAAAGGGGCAGCACAGATACGCAGTATTTT. It encodes CAGTRKRGSTDTQYF.

The V and J genes are TRBV6-1 and TRBJ2-2; D is undetermined. There are 13 residues in the CDR3. CDR1 is MNHNS and CDR2 is SASEGT in the germline V gene. The V end was cut by 4 bases, the J end by 5 bases, with 8 bases between. The CDR3 coding sequence is TGTGCCAGCAGTGGTGAACAGACCGGGGAGCTGTTTTTT. It encodes CASSGEQTGELFF.

The chain links TRBV7-3 to TRBJ2-5; D is unclear. The V gene lost 5 bases and the J gene lost 5 bases, with 18 bases spanning the gap. The CDR3 is 15 residues long. Germline CDR1 reads SGHTA; CDR2 reads FQGTGA. The CDR3 protein is CASSPAGLSWETQYF. The CDR3 nucleotides read TGTGCCAGCAGCCCGGCAGGCCTTTCGTGGGAGACCCAGTACTTC.

The chain links TRBV6-6 to TRBJ2-2; D remains unclear. Germline V lookup: CDR1 MNHNY, CDR2 SVGAGI (reference sequence). This CDR3 region has 15 residues. Trimming cost V 7 bases and J 5 bases, with 17 bases left between them. The CDR3 nucleotides read TGTGCCAGCATGGGGAAGGACCTGGGAACCGGGGAGCTGTTTTTT. This sequence encodes CASMGKDLGTGELFF.

The rearrangement uses TRBV5-1 and TRBJ2-1, with 10 positions matching TRBD1. V shed 8 bases, J shed 5 bases, and the junction held 10 bases outside the gene matches. CDR3 size: 15 residues. CDR1 is SGHRS and CDR2 is YFSETQ in the germline V gene. This CDR3 reads CASTLPGQGNNEQFF. The DNA for the CDR3 is TGCGCCAGTACCTTACCGGGACAGGGGAACAATGAGCAGTTCTTC.

This chain joins TRBV9 and TRBJ2-2; unclear D gene. V was shortened by 4 bases and J by 5 bases, with 18 bases between the two germline ends. There are 16 residues in the CDR3. Germline CDR1 and CDR2: SGDLS and YYNGEE. The DNA for the CDR3 is TGTGCCAGCAGCCCGAGGATGTGGGCAGAGACCGGGGAGCTGTTTTTT. The encoded protein is CASSPRMWAETGELFF.